These 5 T cell receptor beta chains were all obtained from the same sample, sequenced in a study of blood T cell repertoires in COVID-19. Clones were sequenced by immunoSEQ multiplex PCR, and TCRdb holds only the in-frame ones, with some missing. The table shows fewer than 600,000 clones, with roughly 88% occurring only once. Sequencing used PBMCs or T cells enriched from blood (not recorded which). The receptors here all came from a woman aged 40 to 49 who had recovered from COVID-19.

The rearrangement joins TRBV27 to TRBJ2-5, with 10 bases matching TRBD1. CDR3 size: 19 residues. With 3 bases clipped from V and 2 bases from J, the junction kept 15 bases outside the gene matches. Germline-derived CDR1 and CDR2 are MNHEY and SMNVEV (reference sequence). The CDR3 DNA is TGTGCCAGCAGTTTCCAAGGGACAGGGGCAGGCGGGAGGCAAGAGACCCAGTACTTC. As protein: CASSFQGTGAGGRQETQYF.

The chain is built from TRBV5-1 and TRBJ2-2; TRBD1 aligns across 7 bases. Germline CDR1 is SGHRS and CDR2 is YFSETQ. This CDR3 has 15 residues. The V and J ends lost 3 bases and 5 bases, in that order; junction bases with no gene match: 7. CDR3: CASSSGGVRTGELFF. The CDR3 DNA is TGCGCCAGCAGCTCAGGGGGAGTGCGGACCGGGGAGCTGTTTTTT.

This clone was observed a handful of times. The same CDR3 is also encoded by other DNA sequences in this sample. The rearrangement joins TRBV10-3 to TRBJ1-1; D gene uncertain. The CDR3 is made up of 14 amino acids. The V end lost 8 bases, the J end lost 5 bases, and 18 bases lay between the germline ends. Germline values: CDR1 ENHRY, CDR2 SYGVKD. Written as DNA, the CDR3 is TGTGCCATCTCGGAGGGTCGGGGTGGTACTGAAGCTTTCTTT. Protein product: CAISEGRGGTEAFF.

The chain couples TRBV15 to TRBJ2-4; 9 nucleotides match TRBD2. The germline gives CDR1 LNHNV, CDR2 YYDKDF (reference sequence). The CDR3 is 17 residues long. V was pared by 0 bases and J by 4 bases, with 7 bases of the junction left unmatched. CDR3: CATSRDLAGQGKNIQYF. CDR3 nucleotide sequence: TGTGCCACCAGCAGAGATCTAGCGGGGCAGGGAAAAAACATTCAGTACTTC. Filled out from reference TRBV15 and TRBJ2-4, the complete variable domain reads DAMVIQNPRYQVTQFGKPVTLSCSQTLNHNVMYWYQQKSSQAPKLLFHYYDKDFNNEADTPDNFQSRRPNTSFCFLDIRSPGLGDTAMYLCATSRDLAGQGKNIQYFGAGTRLSVL.

About this clone itself: One end of the junction is discordant with germline, which a read error may explain. The chain combines TRBV11-2 with TRBJ2-7; 8 nucleotides line up with TRBD1. The V gene's germline CDR1 is SGHAT and CDR2 FQNNGV. CDR3 size: 14 residues. The CDR3 loop reads CASSVDRGWYEQYF. The CDR3 coding sequence is TGTGCCAGCAGCGTAGACAGGGGATGGTACGAGCAGTACTTC.